What follows describes a single T cell receptor (beta chain). Its antigen is still unknown. Whole-blood total RNA was extracted without T cell sorting. This CDR3 contains 14 residues. Eight separate reactions per sample served to make cDNA. TCRdb reprocessed the 5' RACE reads and stores each CDR3 protein as one record, lacking DNA. The sample has around 370,000 distinct CDR3 sequences; the top ten hold around 2.6%. The sample is drawn from a study of monozygotic twins with inflammatory bowel disease. Study results and caveats: Patient repertoire variability may have increased through differing immunosuppressive treatments. T cell subtypes were not distinguishable in this analysis.

Source material: blood. The J gene is TRBJ1-1, the V gene TRBV5-3; no DNA is available, so the TRBD1 call from TCRdb remains unchecked. TRBV5-3 is identified as an open reading frame with a role that is uncertain. This clonotype was sampled from a human donor with ulcerative colitis or Crohn's disease, or a healthy co-twin of an affected twin (not recorded which). The CDR3 region is CARSSKQENTEAFF.